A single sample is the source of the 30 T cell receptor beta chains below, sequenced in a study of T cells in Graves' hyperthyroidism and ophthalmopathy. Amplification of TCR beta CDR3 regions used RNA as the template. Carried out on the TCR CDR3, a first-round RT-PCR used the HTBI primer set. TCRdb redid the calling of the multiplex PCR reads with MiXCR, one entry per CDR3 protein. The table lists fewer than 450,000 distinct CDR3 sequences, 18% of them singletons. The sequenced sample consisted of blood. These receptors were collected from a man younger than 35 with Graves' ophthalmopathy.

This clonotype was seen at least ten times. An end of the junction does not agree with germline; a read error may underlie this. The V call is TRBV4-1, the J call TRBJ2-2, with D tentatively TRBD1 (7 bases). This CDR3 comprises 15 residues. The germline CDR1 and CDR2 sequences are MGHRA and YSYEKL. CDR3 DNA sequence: TGTGCCAGCAGTCAGGGGGGCCTGAACACCGGGGAGCTGTTTTTT. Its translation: CASSQGGLNTGELFF.

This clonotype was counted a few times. Written as DNA, the CDR3 is TGTGCCACCAGTGACCTGGGGGACAGGGGGCGCGAGGCTTTCTTT. As protein: CATSDLGDRGREAFF. V gene TRBV24-1 combines with J gene TRBJ1-1; 12 bases match TRBD1. The CDR3 consists of 15 residues. CDR1 and CDR2 (germline): KGHDR, SFDVKD. Trimming at V came to 4 bases and at J to 11 bases, leaving 10 bases not matched to a gene.

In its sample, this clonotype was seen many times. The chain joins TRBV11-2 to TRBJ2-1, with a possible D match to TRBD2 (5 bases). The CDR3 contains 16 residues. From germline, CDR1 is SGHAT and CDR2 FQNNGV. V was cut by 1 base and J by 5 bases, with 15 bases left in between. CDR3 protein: CASSLGSTAGNNEQFF. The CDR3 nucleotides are TGTGCCAGCAGCTTAGGGTCGACCGCGGGCAACAATGAGCAGTTCTTC.

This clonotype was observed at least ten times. This CDR3 is CASSEGGLLYGYTF. CDR3 bases: TGTGCCAGCAGTGAAGGGGGGCTCCTCTATGGCTACACCTTC. The chain links TRBV2 to TRBJ1-2; a possible D gene is TRBD1 (6 bases). There are 14 residues in the CDR3. Germline CDR1 is SNHLY and CDR2 is FYNNEI. Trimming took 1 base from V and 4 from J, leaving 10 bases between them.

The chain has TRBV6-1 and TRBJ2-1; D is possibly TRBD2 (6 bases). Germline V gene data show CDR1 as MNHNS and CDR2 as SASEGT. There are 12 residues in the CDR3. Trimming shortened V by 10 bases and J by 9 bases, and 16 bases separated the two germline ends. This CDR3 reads CATRKTSIEQFF. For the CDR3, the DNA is TGTGCCACACGAAAGACTAGTATTGAGCAGTTCTTC.

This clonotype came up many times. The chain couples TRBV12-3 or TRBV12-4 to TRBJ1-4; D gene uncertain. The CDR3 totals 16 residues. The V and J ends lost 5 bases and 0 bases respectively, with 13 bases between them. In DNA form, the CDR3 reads TGTGCCAGCAGTCCGACCTCCAGAGCAACTAATGAAAAACTGTTTTTT. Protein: CASSPTSRATNEKLFF.

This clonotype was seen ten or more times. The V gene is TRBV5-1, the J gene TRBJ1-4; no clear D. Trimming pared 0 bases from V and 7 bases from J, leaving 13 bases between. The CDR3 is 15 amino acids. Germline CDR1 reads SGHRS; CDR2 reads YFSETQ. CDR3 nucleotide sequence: TGCGCCAGCAGCTTGGAGGTGGGCGGGAGTGAAAAACTGTTTTTT. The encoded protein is CASSLEVGGSEKLFF.

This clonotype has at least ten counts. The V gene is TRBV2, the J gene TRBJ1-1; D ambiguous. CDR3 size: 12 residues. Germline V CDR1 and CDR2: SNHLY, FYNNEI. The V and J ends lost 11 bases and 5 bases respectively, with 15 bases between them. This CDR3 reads CAQSSPVTEAFF. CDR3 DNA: TGTGCCCAGAGCTCACCGGTGACTGAAGCTTTCTTT.

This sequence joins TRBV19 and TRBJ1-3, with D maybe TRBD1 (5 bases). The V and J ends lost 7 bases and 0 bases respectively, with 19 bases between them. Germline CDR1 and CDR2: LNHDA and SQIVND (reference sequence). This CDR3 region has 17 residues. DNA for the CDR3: TGTGCCAGTACTAGAACCGGGACGGTCAGCTCTGGAAACACCATATATTTT. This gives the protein CASTRTGTVSSGNTIYF.

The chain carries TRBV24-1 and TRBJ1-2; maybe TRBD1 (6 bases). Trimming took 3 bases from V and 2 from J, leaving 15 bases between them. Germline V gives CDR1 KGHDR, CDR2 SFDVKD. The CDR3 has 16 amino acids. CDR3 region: CATSDPRQDPNYGYTF. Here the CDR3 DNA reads TGTGCCACCAGTGATCCCCGACAGGACCCCAACTATGGCTACACCTTC.

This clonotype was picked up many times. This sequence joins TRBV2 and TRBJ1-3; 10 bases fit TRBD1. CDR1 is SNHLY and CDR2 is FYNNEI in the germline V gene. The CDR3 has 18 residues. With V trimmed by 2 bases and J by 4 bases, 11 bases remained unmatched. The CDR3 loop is CASSEWTGGLQGGNTIYF. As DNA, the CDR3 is TGTGCCAGCAGTGAATGGACAGGGGGACTTCAAGGGGGAAACACCATATATTTT.

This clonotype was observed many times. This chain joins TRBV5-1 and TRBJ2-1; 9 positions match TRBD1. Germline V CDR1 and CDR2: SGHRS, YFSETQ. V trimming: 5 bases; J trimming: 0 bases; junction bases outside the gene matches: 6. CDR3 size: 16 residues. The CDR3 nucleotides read TGCGCCAGCAGGGGACAGGGCTCTCCCTCCTACAATGAGCAGTTCTTC. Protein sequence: CASRGQGSPSYNEQFF.

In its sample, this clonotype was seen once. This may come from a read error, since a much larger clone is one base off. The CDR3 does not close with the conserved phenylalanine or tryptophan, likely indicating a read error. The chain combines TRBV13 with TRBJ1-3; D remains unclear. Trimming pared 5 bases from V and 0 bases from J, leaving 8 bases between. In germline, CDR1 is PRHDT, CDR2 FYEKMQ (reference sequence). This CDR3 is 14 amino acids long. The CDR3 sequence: CASSRRDSGNTIYL. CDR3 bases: TGTGCCAGCAGCCGTAGGGACTCTGGAAACACCATATATCTT.

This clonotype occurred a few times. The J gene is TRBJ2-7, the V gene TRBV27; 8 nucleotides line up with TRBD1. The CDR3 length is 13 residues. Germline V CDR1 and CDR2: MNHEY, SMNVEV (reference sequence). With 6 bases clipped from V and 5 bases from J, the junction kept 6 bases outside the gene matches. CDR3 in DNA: TGTGCCAGCAGGAGGACAGGGTCGGACGAGCAGTACTTC. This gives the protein CASRRTGSDEQYF.

The CDR3 sequence: CSARRPDRGLEAFF. CDR3 coding DNA: TGCAGTGCTAGGCGTCCGGACAGGGGGCTTGAAGCTTTCTTT. The chain is built from TRBV20-1 and TRBJ1-1, with 11 nucleotides matching TRBD1. V was clipped by 3 bases and J by 7 bases; unmatched bases: 7. The CDR3 spans 14 residues. CDR1 and CDR2 from the germline V gene are DFQATT and SNEGSKA (reference sequence).

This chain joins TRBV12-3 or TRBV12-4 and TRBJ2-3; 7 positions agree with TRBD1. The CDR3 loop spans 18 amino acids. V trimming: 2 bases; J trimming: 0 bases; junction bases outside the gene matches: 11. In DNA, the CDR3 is TGTGCCAGCAGTTTAATTTCTCCGGGACAGCTGAGCACAGATACGCAGTATTTT. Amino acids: CASSLISPGQLSTDTQYF.

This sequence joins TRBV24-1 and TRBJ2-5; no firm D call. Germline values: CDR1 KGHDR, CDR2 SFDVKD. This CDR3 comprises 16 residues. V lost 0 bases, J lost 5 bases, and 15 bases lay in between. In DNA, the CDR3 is TGTGCCACCAGTGATTTGAGTATACGTCGAACGGAGACCCAGTACTTC. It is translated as CATSDLSIRRTETQYF.

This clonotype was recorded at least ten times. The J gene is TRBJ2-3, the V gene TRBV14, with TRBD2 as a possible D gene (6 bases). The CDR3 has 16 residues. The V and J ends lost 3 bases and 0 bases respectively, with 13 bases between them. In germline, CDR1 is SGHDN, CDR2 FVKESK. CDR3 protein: CASSHRLASSTDTQYF. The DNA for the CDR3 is TGTGCCAGCAGCCACCGTCTAGCGTCTAGCACAGATACGCAGTATTTT.

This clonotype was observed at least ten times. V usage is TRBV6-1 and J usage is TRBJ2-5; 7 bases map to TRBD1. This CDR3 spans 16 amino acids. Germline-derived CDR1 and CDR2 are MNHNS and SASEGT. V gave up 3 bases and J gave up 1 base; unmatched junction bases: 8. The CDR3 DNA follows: TGTGCCAGCAGTGACCCTCGACGGACAGGCCAAGAGACCCAGTACTTC. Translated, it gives CASSDPRRTGQETQYF.

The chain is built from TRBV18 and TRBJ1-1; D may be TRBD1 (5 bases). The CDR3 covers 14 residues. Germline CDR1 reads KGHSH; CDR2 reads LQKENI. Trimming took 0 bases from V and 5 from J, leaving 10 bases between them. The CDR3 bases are TGTGCCAGCTCACCACCCATGGGGGGGACTGAAGCTTTCTTT. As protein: CASSPPMGGTEAFF. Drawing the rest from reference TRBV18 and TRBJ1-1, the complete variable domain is NAGVMQNPRHLVRRRGQEARLRCSPMKGHSHVYWYRQLPEEGLKFMVYLQKENIIDESGMPKERFSAEFPKEGPSILRIQQVVRGDSAAYFCASSPPMGGTEAFFGQGTRLTVV.

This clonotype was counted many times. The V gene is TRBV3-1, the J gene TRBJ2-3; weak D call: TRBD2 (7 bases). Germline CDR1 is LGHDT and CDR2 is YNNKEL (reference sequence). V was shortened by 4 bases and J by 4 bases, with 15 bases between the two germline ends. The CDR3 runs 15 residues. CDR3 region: CASSLHRGASDTQYF. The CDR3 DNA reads TGTGCCAGCAGCCTTCACCGGGGGGCCTCAGATACGCAGTATTTT.

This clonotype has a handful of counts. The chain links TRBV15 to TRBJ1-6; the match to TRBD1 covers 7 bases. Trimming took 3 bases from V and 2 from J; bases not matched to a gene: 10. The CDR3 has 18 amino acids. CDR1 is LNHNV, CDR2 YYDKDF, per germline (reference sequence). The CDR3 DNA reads TGTGCCACCAGCAGTGGAGGGGACAGTGGGACCTATAATTCACCCCTCCACTTT. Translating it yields CATSSGGDSGTYNSPLHF.

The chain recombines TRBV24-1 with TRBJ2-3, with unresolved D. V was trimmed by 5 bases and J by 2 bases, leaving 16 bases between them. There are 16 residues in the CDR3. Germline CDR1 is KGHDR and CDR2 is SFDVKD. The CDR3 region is CATSAGRSQHTDTQYF. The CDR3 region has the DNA TGTGCCACCAGTGCGGGCCGATCCCAACACACAGATACGCAGTATTTT.

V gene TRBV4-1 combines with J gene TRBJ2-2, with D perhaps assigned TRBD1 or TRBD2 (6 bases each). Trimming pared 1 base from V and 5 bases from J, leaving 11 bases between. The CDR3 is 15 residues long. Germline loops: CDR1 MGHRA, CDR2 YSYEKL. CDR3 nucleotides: TGCGCCAGCAGCCAAGTGGGGGGCCGTACCGGGGAGCTGTTTTTT. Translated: CASSQVGGRTGELFF.

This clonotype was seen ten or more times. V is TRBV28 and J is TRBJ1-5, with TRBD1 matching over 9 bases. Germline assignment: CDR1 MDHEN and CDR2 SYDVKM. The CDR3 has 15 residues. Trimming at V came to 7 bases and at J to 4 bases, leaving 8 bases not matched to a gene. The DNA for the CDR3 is TGTGCCAGCAAACTACGGGACAGGGAAAATCAGCCCCAGCATTTT. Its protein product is CASKLRDRENQPQHF.

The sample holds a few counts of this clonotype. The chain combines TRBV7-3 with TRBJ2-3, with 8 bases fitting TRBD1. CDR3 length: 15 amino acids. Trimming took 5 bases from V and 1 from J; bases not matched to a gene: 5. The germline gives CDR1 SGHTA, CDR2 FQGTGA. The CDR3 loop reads CASSVMTGGTDTQYF. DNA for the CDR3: TGTGCCAGCAGCGTAATGACAGGGGGCACAGATACGCAGTATTTT.

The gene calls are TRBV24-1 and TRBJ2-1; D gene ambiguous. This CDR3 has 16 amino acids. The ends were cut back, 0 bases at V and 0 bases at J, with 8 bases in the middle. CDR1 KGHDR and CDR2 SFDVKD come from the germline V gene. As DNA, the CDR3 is TGTGCCACCAGTGATTTGCAGAAGAGCTCCTACAATGAGCAGTTCTTC. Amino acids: CATSDLQKSSYNEQFF.

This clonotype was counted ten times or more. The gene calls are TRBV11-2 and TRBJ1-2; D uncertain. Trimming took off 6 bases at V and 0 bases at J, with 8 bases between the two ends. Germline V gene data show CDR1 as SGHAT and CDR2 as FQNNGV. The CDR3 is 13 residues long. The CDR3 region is CASSFGTNYGYTF. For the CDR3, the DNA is TGTGCCAGCAGTTTCGGGACTAACTATGGCTACACCTTC.

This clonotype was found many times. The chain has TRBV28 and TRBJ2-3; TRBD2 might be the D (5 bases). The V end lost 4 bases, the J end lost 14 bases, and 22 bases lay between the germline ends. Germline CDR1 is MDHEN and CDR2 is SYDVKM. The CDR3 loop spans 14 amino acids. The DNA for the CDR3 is TGTGCCAGCAGTTACCCACCCGAGCGGAGCGTCATGTATTTT. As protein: CASSYPPERSVMYF.

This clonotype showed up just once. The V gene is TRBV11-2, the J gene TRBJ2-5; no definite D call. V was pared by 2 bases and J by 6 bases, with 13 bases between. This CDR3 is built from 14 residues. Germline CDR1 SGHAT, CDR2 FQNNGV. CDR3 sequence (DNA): TGTGCCAGCAGCTTATCACCCCCCCCCAAGACCCAGTACTTC. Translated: CASSLSPPPKTQYF.